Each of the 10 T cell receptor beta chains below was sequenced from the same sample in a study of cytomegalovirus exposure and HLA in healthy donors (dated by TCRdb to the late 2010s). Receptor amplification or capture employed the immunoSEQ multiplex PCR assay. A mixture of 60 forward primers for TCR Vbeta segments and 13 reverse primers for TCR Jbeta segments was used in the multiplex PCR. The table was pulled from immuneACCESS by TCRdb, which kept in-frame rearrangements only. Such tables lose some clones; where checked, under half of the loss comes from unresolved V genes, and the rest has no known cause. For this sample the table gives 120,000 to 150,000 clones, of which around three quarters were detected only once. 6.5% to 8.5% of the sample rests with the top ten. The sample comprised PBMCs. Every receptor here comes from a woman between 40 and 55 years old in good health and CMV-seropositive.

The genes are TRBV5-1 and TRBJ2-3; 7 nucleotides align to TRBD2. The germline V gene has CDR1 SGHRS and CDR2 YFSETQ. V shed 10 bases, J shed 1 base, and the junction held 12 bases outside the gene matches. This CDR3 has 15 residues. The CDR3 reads CASGPRGDGTDTQYF. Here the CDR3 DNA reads TGCGCCTCCGGCCCCCGGGGGGACGGCACAGATACGCAGTATTTT.

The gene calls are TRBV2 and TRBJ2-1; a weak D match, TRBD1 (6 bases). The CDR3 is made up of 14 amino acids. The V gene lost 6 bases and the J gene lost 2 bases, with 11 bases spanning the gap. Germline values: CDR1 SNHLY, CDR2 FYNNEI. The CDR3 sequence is CASRRTVPYNEQFF. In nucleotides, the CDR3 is TGTGCCAGCAGAAGGACAGTCCCCTACAATGAGCAGTTCTTC.

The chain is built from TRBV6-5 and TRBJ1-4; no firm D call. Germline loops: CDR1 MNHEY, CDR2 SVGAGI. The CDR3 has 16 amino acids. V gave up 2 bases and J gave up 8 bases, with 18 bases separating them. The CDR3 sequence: CASSYEFSLKLEKLFF. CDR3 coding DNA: TGTGCCAGCAGTTACGAATTCAGCCTCAAACTAGAAAAACTGTTTTTT.

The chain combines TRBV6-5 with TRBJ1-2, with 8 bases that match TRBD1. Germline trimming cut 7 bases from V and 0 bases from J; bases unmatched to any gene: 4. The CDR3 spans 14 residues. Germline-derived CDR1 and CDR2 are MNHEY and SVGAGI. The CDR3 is CASKRQGTNYGYTF. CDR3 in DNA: TGTGCCAGCAAAAGACAGGGGACTAACTATGGCTACACCTTC.

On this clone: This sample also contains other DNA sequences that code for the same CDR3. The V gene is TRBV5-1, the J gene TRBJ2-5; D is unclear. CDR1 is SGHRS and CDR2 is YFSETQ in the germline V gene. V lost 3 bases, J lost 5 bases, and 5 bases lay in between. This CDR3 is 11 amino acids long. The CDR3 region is CASSSQETQYF. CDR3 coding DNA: TGCGCCAGCAGCTCACAGGAGACCCAGTACTTC. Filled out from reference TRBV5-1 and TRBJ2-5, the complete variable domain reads KAGVTQTPRYLIKTRGQQVTLSCSPISGHRSVSWYQQTPGQGLQFLFEYFSETQRNKGNFPGRFSGRQFSNSRSEMNVSTLELGDSALYLCASSSQETQYFGPGTRLLVL.

The CDR3 region has the DNA TGTGCCAGCAGGGGACAGGCAAACAATGAGCAGTTCTTC. The encoded protein is CASRGQANNEQFF. The J gene is TRBJ2-1, the V gene TRBV2; 8 bases are a match to TRBD1. Trimming took 6 bases from V and 5 from J; bases not matched to a gene: 3. Per germline, CDR1 SNHLY and CDR2 FYNNEI. The CDR3 runs 13 residues.

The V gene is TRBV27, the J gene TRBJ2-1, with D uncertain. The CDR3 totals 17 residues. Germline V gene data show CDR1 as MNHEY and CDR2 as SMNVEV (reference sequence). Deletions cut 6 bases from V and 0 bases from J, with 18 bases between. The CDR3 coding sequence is TGTGCCAGCAGCCGCTCGAAGCTAGTTAGCTCCTACAATGAGCAGTTCTTC. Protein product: CASSRSKLVSSYNEQFF.

The CDR3 here is CASSATGFATNEKLFF. The CDR3 DNA is TGTGCCAGCAGCGCGACAGGGTTTGCAACTAATGAAAAACTGTTTTTT. The chain couples TRBV7-9 to TRBJ1-4, with 7 bases that match TRBD1. With V trimmed by 5 bases and J by 0 bases, 6 bases remained unmatched. The CDR3 covers 16 residues. Germline V lookup: CDR1 SEHNR, CDR2 FQNEAQ (reference sequence).

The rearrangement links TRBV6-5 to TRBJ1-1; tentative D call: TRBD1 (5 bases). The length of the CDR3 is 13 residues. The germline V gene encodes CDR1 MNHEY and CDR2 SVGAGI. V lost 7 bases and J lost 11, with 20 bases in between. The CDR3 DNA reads TGTGCCAGCACGACCCGGGGGGACTTTTCGGCTTTCTTT. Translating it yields CASTTRGDFSAFF.

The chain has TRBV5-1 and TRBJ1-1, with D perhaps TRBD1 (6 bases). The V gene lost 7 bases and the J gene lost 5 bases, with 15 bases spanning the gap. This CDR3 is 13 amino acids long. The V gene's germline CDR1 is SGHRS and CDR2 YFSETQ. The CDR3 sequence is CASDPGVGTEAFF. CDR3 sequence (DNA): TGCGCCAGCGACCCAGGGGTTGGAACTGAAGCTTTCTTT.